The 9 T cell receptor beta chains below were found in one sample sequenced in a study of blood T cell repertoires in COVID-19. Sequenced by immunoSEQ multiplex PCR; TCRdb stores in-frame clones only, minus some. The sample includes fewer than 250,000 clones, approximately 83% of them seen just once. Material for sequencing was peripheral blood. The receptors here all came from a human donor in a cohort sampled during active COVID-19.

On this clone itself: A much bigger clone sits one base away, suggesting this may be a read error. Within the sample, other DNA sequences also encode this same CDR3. The CDR3 here is CASSLDGDTQYF. In DNA, the CDR3 is TGCGCCAGCAGCTTGGACGGAGATACGCAGTATTTT. V usage is TRBV5-1 and J usage is TRBJ2-3; D remains ambiguous. This CDR3 contains 12 residues. The germline V and J ends were trimmed by 0 bases and 5 bases, with 4 bases remaining between them. Per the germline V gene, CDR1 is SGHRS and CDR2 is YFSETQ.

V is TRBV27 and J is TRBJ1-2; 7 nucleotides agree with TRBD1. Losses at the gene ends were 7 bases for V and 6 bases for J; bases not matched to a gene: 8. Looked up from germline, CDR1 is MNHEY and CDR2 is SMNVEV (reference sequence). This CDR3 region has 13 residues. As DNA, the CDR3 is TGTGCCAGCAACAACAGGGGCGGGAATGGCTACACCTTC. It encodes CASNNRGGNGYTF.

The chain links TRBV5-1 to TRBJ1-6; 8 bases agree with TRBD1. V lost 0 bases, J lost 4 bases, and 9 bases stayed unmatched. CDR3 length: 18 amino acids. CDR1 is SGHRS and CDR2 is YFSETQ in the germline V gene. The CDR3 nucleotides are TGCGCCAGCAGCTTGGTACCGCAGGGGGCGCATTATAATTCACCCCTCCACTTT. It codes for CASSLVPQGAHYNSPLHF.

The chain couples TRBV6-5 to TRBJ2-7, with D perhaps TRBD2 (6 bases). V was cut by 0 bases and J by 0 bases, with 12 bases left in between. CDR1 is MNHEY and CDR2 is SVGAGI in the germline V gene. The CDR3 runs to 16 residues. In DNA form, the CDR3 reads TGTGCCAGCAGTTACTCGTGGAGGGTGACCTCCTACGAGCAGTACTTC. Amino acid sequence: CASSYSWRVTSYEQYF.

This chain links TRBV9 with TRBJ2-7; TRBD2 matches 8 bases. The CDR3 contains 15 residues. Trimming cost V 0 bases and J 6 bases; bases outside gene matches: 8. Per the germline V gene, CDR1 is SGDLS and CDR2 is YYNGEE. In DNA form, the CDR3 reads TGTGCCAGCAGCGTAGATAACGGGAGGGCCACCGAGCAGTACTTC. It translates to CASSVDNGRATEQYF.

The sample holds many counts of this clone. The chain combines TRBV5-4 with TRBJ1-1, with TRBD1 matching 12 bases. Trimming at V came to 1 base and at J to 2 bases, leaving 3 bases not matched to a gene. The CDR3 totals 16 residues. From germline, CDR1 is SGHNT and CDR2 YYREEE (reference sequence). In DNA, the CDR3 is TGTGCCAGCAGCTTGCCGGGACAGGGGGCCAACACTGAAGCTTTCTTT. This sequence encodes CASSLPGQGANTEAFF.

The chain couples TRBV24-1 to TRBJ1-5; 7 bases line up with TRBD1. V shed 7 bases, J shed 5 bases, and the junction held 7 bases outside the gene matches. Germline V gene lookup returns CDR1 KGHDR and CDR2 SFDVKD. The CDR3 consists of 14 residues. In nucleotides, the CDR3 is TGTGCCACCAGCGGGGACAGCACGTATCAGCCCCAGCATTTT. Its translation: CATSGDSTYQPQHF.

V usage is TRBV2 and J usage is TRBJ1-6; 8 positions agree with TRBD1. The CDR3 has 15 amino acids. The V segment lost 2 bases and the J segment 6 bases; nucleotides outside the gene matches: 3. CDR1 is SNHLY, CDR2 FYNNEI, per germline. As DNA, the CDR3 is TGTGCCAGCAGTGAACAGGGGGCGAGTAATTCACCCCTCCACTTT. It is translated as CASSEQGASNSPLHF.

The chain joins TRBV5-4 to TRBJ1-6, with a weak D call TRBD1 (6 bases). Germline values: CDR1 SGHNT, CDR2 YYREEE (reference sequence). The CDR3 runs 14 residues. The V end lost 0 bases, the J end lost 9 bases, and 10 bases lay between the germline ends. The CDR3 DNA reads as TGTGCCAGCAGCTTGGCACAGGGAACTTCACCCCTCCACTTT. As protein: CASSLAQGTSPLHF.